The next 23 T cell receptor beta chains were all read from a single sample in a study of Tregs in tolerant kidney transplant recipients. The nonmyeloablative bone marrow transplants came from related graft donors, with transient mixed chimerism. Sequenced by immunoSEQ multiplex PCR; TCRdb stores in-frame clones only, minus some. The table shows tens of thousands of clones, with about 90% occurring only once. The sequenced sample was CD4+ T cells from blood (PBMCs), obtained 6 months after the transplant. The receptors stem from a human patient who received a combined kidney and bone marrow transplant. The graft donor may have given rise to some T cells.

The sample holds one count of this clone. The chain has TRBV2 and TRBJ1-3; D gene ambiguous. Trimming took 2 bases from V and 0 from J, leaving 11 bases between them. The CDR3 covers 16 residues. The germline V gene has CDR1 SNHLY and CDR2 FYNNEI. The CDR3 region has the DNA TGTGCCAGCAGTGAACCCCGAACATCCTCTGGAAACACCATATATTTT. Translation: CASSEPRTSSGNTIYF.

The chain combines TRBV10-3 with TRBJ2-5, with no clear D. The CDR3 has 13 residues. V lost 2 bases to trimming and J lost 2 bases, with 6 bases between them. The germline CDR1 and CDR2 sequences are ENHRY and SYGVKD. CDR3 coding DNA: TGTGCCATCAGTGAGGGGCGACAAGAGACCCAGTACTTC. Translation gives CAISEGRQETQYF.

The chain joins TRBV2 to TRBJ1-1; tentatively, D is TRBD1 (6 bases). The V gene lost 3 bases and the J gene lost 5 bases, with 10 bases spanning the gap. CDR1 and CDR2 from the germline V gene are SNHLY and FYNNEI. The CDR3 consists of 13 residues. The DNA for the CDR3 is TGTGCCAGCAGTGACAGGGGCGGGACTGAAGCTTTCTTT. Its translation: CASSDRGGTEAFF.

Comments on this clone: One end of the junction varies from germline; a read error may be responsible. The gene calls are TRBV29-1 and TRBJ1-1; D is ambiguous. The CDR3 loop spans 11 amino acids. Germline CDR1 is SQVTM and CDR2 is ANQGSEA. In nucleotides, the CDR3 is TGCAGCGTTGAAGATCGAGGGCTCGAGGTCTTT. This gives the protein CSVEDRGLEVF.

V usage is TRBV5-1 and J usage is TRBJ2-2; possible D gene TRBD2, 7 bases. The V gene's germline CDR1 is SGHRS and CDR2 YFSETQ. The CDR3 covers 14 residues. V shed 3 bases and J shed 6 bases, with 12 bases lying between them. The DNA for the CDR3 is TGCGCCAGCAGCTCCGCGGGGGCGGCCGGGGAGCTGTTTTTT. Translating gives CASSSAGAAGELFF.

The CDR3 DNA is TGCGCCAGCAGCCGAACAGGGTTGGGCAATCAGCCCCAGCATTTT. Protein product: CASSRTGLGNQPQHF. The chain carries TRBV4-1 and TRBJ1-5; tentative D call: TRBD1 (6 bases). Germline loops: CDR1 MGHRA, CDR2 YSYEKL. V was pared by 4 bases and J by 2 bases, with 12 bases between. The CDR3 has 15 amino acids.

V and J are TRBV7-2 and TRBJ2-7; the match to TRBD2 covers 13 bases. Germline-derived CDR1 and CDR2 are SGHTA and FQGNSA. J was trimmed by 7 bases and V by 4 bases; bases with no gene match: 10. CDR3 length: 16 amino acids. The DNA of the CDR3 is TGTGCCAGCAGCTCAATTAGACTAGCGGGGGGTGGAGAGCAGTACTTC. This translates into CASSSIRLAGGGEQYF.

The gene calls are TRBV7-3 and TRBJ2-1; maybe TRBD1 (6 bases). Germline V gives CDR1 SGHTA, CDR2 FQGTGA. Trimming stripped 5 bases from V and 0 bases from J, with 11 bases between. The CDR3 runs to 15 residues. This CDR3 reads CASSTDSSSYNEQFF. CDR3 coding DNA: TGTGCCAGCAGCACGGACAGCAGCTCCTACAATGAGCAGTTCTTC.

Only a few counts were recorded for this clone. J is TRBJ2-7 and V is TRBV6-1, with no clear D. There are 13 residues in the CDR3. Trimming cost V 1 base and J 5 bases, with 9 bases left between them. Germline loops: CDR1 MNHNS, CDR2 SASEGT. The CDR3 region has the DNA TGTGCCAGCAGTGAAGTTTTCGTCGACGAGCAGTACTTC. It yields the protein CASSEVFVDEQYF.

The gene calls are TRBV5-4 and TRBJ2-1, with D possibly TRBD2 on 5 matching bases. Per the germline V gene, CDR1 is SGHNT and CDR2 is YYREEE (reference sequence). The CDR3 is 13 amino acids. V shed 2 bases and J shed 15 bases, with 18 bases lying between them. CDR3 sequence: CASSFDSSGTLFF. CDR3 in DNA: TGTGCCAGCAGCTTTGATTCGTCGGGAACCTTGTTCTTC.

J is TRBJ1-5 and V is TRBV11-1, with 7 nucleotides matching TRBD1. Germline CDR1 and CDR2: SGHAT and FQDESV (reference sequence). The length of the CDR3 is 14 residues. Trimming cost V 5 bases and J 3 bases; bases outside gene matches: 4. This chain's CDR3 is CASSPGQANQPQHF. The CDR3 DNA reads TGTGCCAGCAGCCCTGGACAGGCCAATCAGCCCCAGCATTTT.

The chain carries TRBV6-5 and TRBJ2-1; the D gene is possibly TRBD2 (5 bases). Germline loops: CDR1 MNHEY, CDR2 SVGAGI. The germline V and J ends were trimmed by 4 bases and 2 bases, with 15 bases remaining between them. The CDR3 is 16 residues long. This CDR3 is CASSFSGRVTYNEQFF. The CDR3 DNA reads as TGTGCCAGCAGTTTCAGCGGCCGTGTAACCTACAATGAGCAGTTCTTC.

The chain employs TRBV15 and TRBJ1-1; 8 positions match TRBD1. Per germline, CDR1 LNHNV and CDR2 YYDKDF (reference sequence). J gave up 5 bases and V 5 bases, and 10 bases lay outside the gene matches. The CDR3 totals 15 residues. This CDR3 reads CATSGRVTGGTEAFF. The CDR3 DNA is TGTGCCACCAGCGGAAGAGTTACAGGGGGGACTGAAGCTTTCTTT.

This chain connects TRBV13 to TRBJ2-5, with 7 bases lining up with TRBD2. The CDR3 length is 17 residues. CDR1 and CDR2 from the germline V gene are PRHDT and FYEKMQ (reference sequence). The V and J ends lost 0 bases and 7 bases, in that order; junction bases with no gene match: 14. DNA for the CDR3: TGTGCCAGCAGCTTAGGGAGGGTGGGAGGGCCCTCCGGGACCCAGTACTTC. Encoded protein: CASSLGRVGGPSGTQYF. Variable domain in full (rest from reference TRBV13 and TRBJ2-5): AAGVIQSPRHLIKEKRETATLKCYPIPRHDTVYWYQQGPGQDPQFLISFYEKMQSDKGSIPDRFSAQQFSDYHSELNMSSLELGDSALYFCASSLGRVGGPSGTQYFGPGTRLLVL.

This chain uses TRBV5-4 with TRBJ2-5; 10 bases line up with TRBD2. Germline CDR1 and CDR2: SGHNT and YYREEE (reference sequence). J gave up 2 bases and V 4 bases, and 5 bases lay outside the gene matches. The CDR3 length is 15 residues. The DNA of the CDR3 is TGTGCCAGCAGCCAAGGGACTAGCGTTCAAGAGACCCAGTACTTC. Translation: CASSQGTSVQETQYF.

The chain employs TRBV5-4 and TRBJ2-3, with D possibly TRBD2 on 5 matching bases. With 1 base removed from V and 2 bases from J, the gap between germline ends came to 11 bases. Germline V gives CDR1 SGHNT, CDR2 YYREEE (reference sequence). This CDR3 has 15 residues. CDR3 protein: CASSLSSGVTDTQYF. Here the CDR3 DNA reads TGTGCCAGCAGCTTGTCGAGCGGTGTCACAGATACGCAGTATTTT.

The V and J genes are TRBV27 and TRBJ2-1; TRBD2 agrees at 7 bases. V was pared by 4 bases and J by 8 bases, with 17 bases of the junction left unmatched. Germline values: CDR1 MNHEY, CDR2 SMNVEV (reference sequence). The CDR3 spans 17 residues. The CDR3: CASSSWGGRSGFDEQFF. CDR3 coding DNA: TGTGCCAGCAGTTCCTGGGGGGGTCGGAGCGGGTTTGATGAGCAGTTCTTC.

V is TRBV4-1 and J is TRBJ1-2; 9 bases agree with TRBD1. CDR1 is MGHRA and CDR2 is YSYEKL in the germline V gene. This CDR3 contains 15 residues. V was clipped by 5 bases and J by 7 bases; unmatched bases: 11. Here the CDR3 DNA reads TGCGCCAGCAGCTACTCGGGACAGGGAATCCGTGGCTACACCTTC. Its protein product is CASSYSGQGIRGYTF.

The genes are TRBV21-1 and TRBJ1-5; the D segment call TRBD1 is taken from the table without a DNA check. TRBV21-1 is listed as a pseudogene. The CDR3 covers 20 residues. CDR3: CASSTTGAGAPSYSNQPQHF. DNA for the CDR3: TGTGCCAGCAGCACAACTGGCGCAGGGGCCCCCTCATATAGCAATCAGCCCCAGCATTTT.

This clone has only a few counts. The rearrangement links TRBV18 to TRBJ2-6, with TRBD2 identical over 10 bases. This CDR3 region has 19 residues. With V trimmed by 3 bases and J by 0 bases, 8 bases remained unmatched. Germline lookup yields CDR1 KGHSH and CDR2 LQKENI. CDR3 nucleotides: TGTGCCAGCTCACCCTTCGGACTAGCGGCAACCTCTGGGGCCAACGTCCTGACTTTC. Its translation: CASSPFGLAATSGANVLTF. The whole variable domain, filled in from reference TRBV18 and TRBJ2-6, reads NAGVMQNPRHLVRRRGQEARLRCSPMKGHSHVYWYRQLPEEGLKFMVYLQKENIIDESGMPKERFSAEFPKEGPSILRIQQVVRGDSAAYFCASSPFGLAATSGANVLTFGAGSRLTVL.

V gene TRBV19 combines with J gene TRBJ2-7, with 8 nucleotides matching TRBD1. The CDR3 runs 17 residues. Unmatched junction bases numbered 18, after V lost 8 bases and J lost 3 bases. In germline, CDR1 is LNHDA, CDR2 SQIVND (reference sequence). CDR3 coding DNA: TGTGCCAGTTCCAGATACTCAGGGGGCCTTTTAATCTACGAGCAGTACTTC. It codes for CASSRYSGGLLIYEQYF.

V gene TRBV7-2 combines with J gene TRBJ1-2, with a tentative D call TRBD1 (5 bases). Germline loops: CDR1 SGHTA, CDR2 FQGNSA. The V and J ends lost 1 base and 4 bases respectively, with 10 bases between them. There are 14 residues in the CDR3. CDR3 protein: CASSLDGARYGYTF. The CDR3 coding sequence is TGTGCCAGCAGCTTAGATGGGGCCCGCTATGGCTACACCTTC.

This clone was recorded a few times. The V and J genes are TRBV5-1 and TRBJ2-3; 8 nucleotides align to TRBD2. Germline CDR1 SGHRS, CDR2 YFSETQ. The CDR3 totals 16 residues. Trimming at V came to 0 bases and at J to 3 bases, leaving 6 bases not matched to a gene. CDR3: CASSLGAGGETDTQYF. In nucleotides, the CDR3 is TGCGCCAGCAGCTTGGGGGCGGGAGGAGAAACAGATACGCAGTATTTT.